The subject of this entry is one T cell receptor beta chain. The data are from a study of shared clonotypes between healthy human individuals. Trimming removed 4 bases from V and 4 bases from J, with 12 bases in between. Germline CDR1 and CDR2: SGDLS and YYNGEE. The CDR3 loop spans 15 amino acids. Every subset had its genomic DNA shared out evenly among several immunoSEQ plates. Some clones are missing from TCRdb's copy, which holds only in-frame ones; the method was immunoSEQ multiplex PCR. The top ten hold 0.36% of the sample, which has more than 1,200,000 clones, roughly 98.5% seen once. The clonotype comes from a man younger than 40 in good health. V gene TRBV9 combines with J gene TRBJ2-6; D unresolved. The sequencing input was naive CD4+ T cells sorted from blood. Subset specified: CD45RA+ positively selected. CDR3 nucleotide sequence: TGTGCCAGCAGCCCCCACAACCCGGGGGCCAACGTCCTGACTTTC. This sequence encodes CASSPHNPGANVLTF.